The clone carrying this TCR beta chain was recorded only once. The V end lost 3 bases, the J end lost 0 bases, and 8 bases lay between the germline ends. Germline loops: CDR1 LGHDT, CDR2 YNNKEL (reference sequence). The CDR3 extends over 14 amino acids. This record comes from a study of control samples from healthy donors and cancer patients. The table came from immunoSEQ multiplex PCR; TCRdb's copy has only in-frame clones and leaves some out. The sample has approximately 100,000 clones, about 86% seen once; the top ten hold around an eighth. The clonotype comes from a man aged 30 to 45 in good health. The specimen sequenced was blood. The V call is TRBV3-1 (or the pseudogene TRBV3-2), the J call TRBJ1-1; D gene uncertain. The CDR3 DNA is TGTGCCAGCAGCCAGTGGCAGGTGAACACTGAAGCTTTCTTT. Protein sequence: CASSQWQVNTEAFF.